This T cell receptor beta chain was found in a study of tissue T cells after allogeneic stem cell transplantation. Time point defined: mouse harvest day 7 after allogeneic transplant. Tail vein injection delivered 10^7 T-cell-depleted bone marrow cells and 10^6 splenic CD5+ T cells. Tissues came from B6→BALB/c major-mismatch GVHD mice at day 7 or 14. Comment on this clone: Antigen specificity is unknown. Mouse gene names and germline throughout. The CDR3 end falls 1 residue outside the read, so it is completed with the germline J gene.

This CDR3 spans 13 amino acids. Germline assignment: CDR1 SNHLY and CDR2 FYNGKV (reference sequence). V lost 4 bases, J lost 10 bases, and 4 bases stayed unmatched. Libraries were prepared by immunoSEQ multiplex PCR; TCRdb keeps only in-frame clonotypes and omits some of them. Of around 7,600 clones listed, approximately 50% are singletons. Whole-study results and caveats: TCR repertoires tracked anatomic similarity, regardless of disease or transplant status.

Specimen: gut tissue. This receptor was taken from a female BALB/c mouse given C57BL/6 T cells with graft-versus-host disease after an allogeneic hematopoietic cell transplant. This sequence joins TRBV3 and TRBJ2-3; the match to TRBD2 covers 11 bases. Partial CDR3 DNA: TGTGCCAGCAGCTCGGGACTGGGGGTGGCGCTGTAT. Amino acids: CASSSGLGVALY. The whole CDR3 protein reads CASSSGLGVALYF.